This T cell receptor (beta chain) was observed in a study of metastatic and nonmetastatic thyroid tumors. Authors' methods: Clinicopathological groups supplied CDR3 differences that were used to build a distant-metastasis classifier for papillary thyroid cancer. MiXCR reprocessed the PCR reads for TCRdb. These V and J calls rely on TCRdb rather than the paper's analysis. Here the sample spans about 40,000 clones, approximately 10% being singletons. Thyroid surgery was preceded by no treatment in any patient. Per germline, CDR1 MDHEN and CDR2 SYDVKM. V lost 2 bases, J lost 8 bases, and 9 bases stayed unmatched. CDR3 length equals 16 residues.

The rearrangement joins TRBV28 to TRBJ1-2; 12 nucleotides line up with TRBD1. Material for sequencing was blood. This TCR was recovered from a female donor with papillary thyroid cancer or a benign thyroid nodule (not recorded which). Some clones in this sample may be carry-over from other donors' samples. In DNA, the CDR3 is TGTGCCAGCAGTTTACCCACCCGGGACAGGGGGCACGGCTACACCTTC. Its protein product is CASSLPTRDRGHGYTF.